The clone carrying this T cell receptor (beta chain) was detected many times. This sample stems from a study of T-cell reconstitution after alpha-beta-depleted transplantation in children. V was shortened by 7 bases and J by 3 bases, with 13 bases between the two germline ends. The CDR3 contains 14 residues. Germline CDR1 and CDR2: MNHEY and SVGAGI. A library of TCRbeta sequences, prepared with unique molecular identifiers, was generated. TCRdb fed the PCR reads into MiXCR, producing one record per CDR3 protein. The profile shows under 250,000 distinct CDR3 sequences, approximately 6.9% of them singletons.

This TCR was recovered from a boy between 2 and 15 years old with acute lymphoblastic leukemia, due to receive a stem cell transplant. The chain carries TRBV6-5 and TRBJ1-5; maybe TRBD1 (6 bases). Sequences were derived from PBMCs, sampled before TCRalphabeta/CD19-depleted stem cell transplant. Here the CDR3 DNA reads TGTGCCAGCAAACCGGACAGAGTCAATCAGCCCCAGCATTTT. Protein: CASKPDRVNQPQHF.